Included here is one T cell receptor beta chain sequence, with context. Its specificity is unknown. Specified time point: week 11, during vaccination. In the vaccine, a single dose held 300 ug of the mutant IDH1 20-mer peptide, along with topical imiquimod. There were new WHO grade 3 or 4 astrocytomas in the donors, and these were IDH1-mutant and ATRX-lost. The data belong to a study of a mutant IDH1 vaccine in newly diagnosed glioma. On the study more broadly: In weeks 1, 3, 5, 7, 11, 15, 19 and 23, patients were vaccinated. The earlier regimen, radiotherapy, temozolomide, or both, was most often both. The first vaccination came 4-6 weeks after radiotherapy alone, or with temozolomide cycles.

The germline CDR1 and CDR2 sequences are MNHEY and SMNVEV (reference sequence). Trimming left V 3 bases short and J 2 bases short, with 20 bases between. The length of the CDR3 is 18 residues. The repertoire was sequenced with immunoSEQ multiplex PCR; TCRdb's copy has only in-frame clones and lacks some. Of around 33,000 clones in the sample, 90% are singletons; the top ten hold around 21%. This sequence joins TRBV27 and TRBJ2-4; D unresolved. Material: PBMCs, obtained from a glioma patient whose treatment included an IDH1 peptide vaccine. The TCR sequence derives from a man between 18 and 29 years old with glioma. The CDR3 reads CASSLRAVPTLTKNIQYF. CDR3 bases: TGTGCCAGCAGTTTGAGAGCAGTCCCAACTCTGACCAAAAACATTCAGTACTTC.